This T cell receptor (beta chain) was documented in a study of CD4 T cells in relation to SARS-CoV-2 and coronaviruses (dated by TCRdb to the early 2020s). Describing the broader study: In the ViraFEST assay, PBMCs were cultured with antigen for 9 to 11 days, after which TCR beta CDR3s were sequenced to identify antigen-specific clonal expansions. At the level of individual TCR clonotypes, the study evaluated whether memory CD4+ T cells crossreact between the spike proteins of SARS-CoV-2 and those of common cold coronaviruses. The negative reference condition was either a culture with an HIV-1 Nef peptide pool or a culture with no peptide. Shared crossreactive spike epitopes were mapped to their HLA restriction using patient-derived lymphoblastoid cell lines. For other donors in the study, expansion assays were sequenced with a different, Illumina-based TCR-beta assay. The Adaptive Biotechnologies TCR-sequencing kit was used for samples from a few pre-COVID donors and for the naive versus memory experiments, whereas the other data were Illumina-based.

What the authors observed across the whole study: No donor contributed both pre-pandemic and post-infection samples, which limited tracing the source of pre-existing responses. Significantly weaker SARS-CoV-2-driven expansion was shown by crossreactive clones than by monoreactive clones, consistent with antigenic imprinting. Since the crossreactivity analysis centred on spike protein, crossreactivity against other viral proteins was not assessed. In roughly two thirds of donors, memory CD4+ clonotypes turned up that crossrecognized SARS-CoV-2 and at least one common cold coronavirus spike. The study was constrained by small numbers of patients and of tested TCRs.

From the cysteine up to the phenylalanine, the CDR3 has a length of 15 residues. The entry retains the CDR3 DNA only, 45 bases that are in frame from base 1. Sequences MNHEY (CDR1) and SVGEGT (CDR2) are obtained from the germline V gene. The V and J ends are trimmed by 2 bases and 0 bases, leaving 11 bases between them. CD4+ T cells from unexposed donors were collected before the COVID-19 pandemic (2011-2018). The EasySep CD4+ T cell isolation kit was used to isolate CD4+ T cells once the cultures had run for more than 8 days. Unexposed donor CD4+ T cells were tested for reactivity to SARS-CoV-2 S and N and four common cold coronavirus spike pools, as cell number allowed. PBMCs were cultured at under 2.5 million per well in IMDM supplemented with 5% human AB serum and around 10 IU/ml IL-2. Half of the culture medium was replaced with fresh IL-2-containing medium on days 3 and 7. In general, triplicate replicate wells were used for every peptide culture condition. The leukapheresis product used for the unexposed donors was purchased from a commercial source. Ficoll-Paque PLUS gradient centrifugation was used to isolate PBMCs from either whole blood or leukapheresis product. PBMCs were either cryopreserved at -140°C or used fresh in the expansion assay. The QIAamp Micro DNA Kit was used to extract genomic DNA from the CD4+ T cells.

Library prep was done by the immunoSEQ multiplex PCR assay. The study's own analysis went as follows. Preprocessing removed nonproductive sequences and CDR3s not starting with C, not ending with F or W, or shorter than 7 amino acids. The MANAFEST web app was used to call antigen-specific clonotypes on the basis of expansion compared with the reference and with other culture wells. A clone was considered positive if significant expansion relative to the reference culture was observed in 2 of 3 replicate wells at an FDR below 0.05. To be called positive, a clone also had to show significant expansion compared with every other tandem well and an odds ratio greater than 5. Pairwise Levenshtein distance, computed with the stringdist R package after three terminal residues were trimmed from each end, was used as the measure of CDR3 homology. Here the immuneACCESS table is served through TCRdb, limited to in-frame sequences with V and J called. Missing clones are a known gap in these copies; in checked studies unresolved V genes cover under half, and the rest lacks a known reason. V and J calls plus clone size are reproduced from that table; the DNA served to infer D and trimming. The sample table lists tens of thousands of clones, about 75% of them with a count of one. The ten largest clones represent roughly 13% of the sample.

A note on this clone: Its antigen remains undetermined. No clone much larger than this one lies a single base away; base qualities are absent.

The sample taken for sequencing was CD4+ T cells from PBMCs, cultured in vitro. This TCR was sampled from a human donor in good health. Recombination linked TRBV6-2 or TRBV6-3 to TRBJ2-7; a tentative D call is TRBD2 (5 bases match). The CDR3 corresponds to CASSYDGLSSYEQYF. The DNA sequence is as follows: TGTGCCAGCAGTTACGACGGACTTTCCTCCTACGAGCAGTACTTC.